The following is a T cell receptor beta chain sequence with its context. Trimming cost V 1 base and J 7 bases, with 11 bases left between them. The CDR3 covers 14 residues. Germline assignment: CDR1 LGHDT and CDR2 YNNKEL (reference sequence). The repertoire was sequenced with immunoSEQ multiplex PCR; TCRdb's copy has only in-frame clones and lacks some. The repertoire has roughly 140,000 clones, 89% of them found once; the top ten carry about 4.8%. The sample belongs to a study of T cell responses to AZD1222 COVID-19 vaccine. The rearrangement joins TRBV3-1 (or the pseudogene TRBV3-2) to TRBJ1-5; D call uncertain. The sample in question was peripheral blood, obtained on day 0 of AZD1222 vaccination. This clonotype was obtained from an adult in good health. This CDR3 reads CASSQGLLRQPQHF. The CDR3 nucleotides are TGTGCCAGCAGCCAAGGCCTATTACGCCAGCCCCAGCATTTT.